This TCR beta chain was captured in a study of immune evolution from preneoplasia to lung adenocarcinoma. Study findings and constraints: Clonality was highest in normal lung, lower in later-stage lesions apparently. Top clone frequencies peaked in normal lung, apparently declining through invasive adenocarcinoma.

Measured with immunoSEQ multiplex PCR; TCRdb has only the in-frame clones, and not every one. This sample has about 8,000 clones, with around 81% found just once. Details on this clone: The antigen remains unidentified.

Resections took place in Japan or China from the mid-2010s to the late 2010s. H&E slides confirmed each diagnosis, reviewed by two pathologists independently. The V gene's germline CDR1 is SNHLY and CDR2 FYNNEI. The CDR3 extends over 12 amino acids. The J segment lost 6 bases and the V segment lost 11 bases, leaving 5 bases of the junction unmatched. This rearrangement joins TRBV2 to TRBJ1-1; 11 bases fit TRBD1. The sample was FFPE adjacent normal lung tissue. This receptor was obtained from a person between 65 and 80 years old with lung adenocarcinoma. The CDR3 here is CAGDRGFAEAFF. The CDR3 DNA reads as TGTGCCGGGGACAGGGGGTTTGCTGAAGCTTTCTTT.